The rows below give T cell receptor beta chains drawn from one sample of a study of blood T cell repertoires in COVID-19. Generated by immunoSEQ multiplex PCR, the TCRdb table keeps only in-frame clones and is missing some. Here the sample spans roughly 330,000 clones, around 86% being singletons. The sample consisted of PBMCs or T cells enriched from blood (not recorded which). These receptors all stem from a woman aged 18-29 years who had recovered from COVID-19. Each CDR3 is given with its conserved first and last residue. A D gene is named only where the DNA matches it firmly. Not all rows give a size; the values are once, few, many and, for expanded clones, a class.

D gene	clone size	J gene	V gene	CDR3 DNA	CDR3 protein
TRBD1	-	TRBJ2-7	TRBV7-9	TGTGCCAGCAGCTCGCCGGGACAGACCTACGAGCAGTACTTC	CASSSPGQTYEQYF
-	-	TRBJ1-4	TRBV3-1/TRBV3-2	TGTGCCAGCAGCCAAAGGCGACAGGATAATGAAAAACTGTTTTTT	CASSQRRQDNEKLFF
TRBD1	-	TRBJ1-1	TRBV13	TGTGCCAGCAGCTTAGGGGGGACAGCCGAAGCTTTCTTT	CASSLGGTAEAFF
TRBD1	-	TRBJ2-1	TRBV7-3	TGTGCCAGCAGCTTAGGGGCAGGGGGTTACAATGAGCAGTTCTTC	CASSLGAGGYNEQFF
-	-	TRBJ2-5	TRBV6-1	TGTGCCAGCAGTGAAGACTCGGCAGGAAGGGAGACCCAGTACTTC	CASSEDSAGRETQYF
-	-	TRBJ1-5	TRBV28	TGTGCCAGCAGTTTGAGGGATCAGCCCCAGCATTTT	CASSLRDQPQHF
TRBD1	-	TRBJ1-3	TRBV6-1	TGTGCCAGCAGTGAAGGGACAGGACAGGGGGCCAACACCATATATTTT	CASSEGTGQGANTIYF
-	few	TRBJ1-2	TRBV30	TGTGCCTGCCGGATGGAGGGTTTCTATGGCTACACCTTC	CACRMEGFYGYTF
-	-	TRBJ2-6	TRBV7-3	TGTGCCAGCAGCCCTCAGGCTGGGGCCAACGTCCTGACTTTC	CASSPQAGANVLTF
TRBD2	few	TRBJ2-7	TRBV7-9	TGTGCCAGCAGCCTACCGGGGGGTTCCTACGAGCAGTACTTC	CASSLPGGSYEQYF
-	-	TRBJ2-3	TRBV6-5	TGTGCCTGCGAGAGAACGGATACGCAGTATTTT	CACERTDTQYF